These 11 T cell receptor beta chains were all obtained from the same sample, sequenced in a study of T cell changes during pregnancy in multiple sclerosis. Profiled with immunoSEQ multiplex PCR; TCRdb holds only in-frame clones, not every one. The table has around 100,000 clones, more than 85% seen once. The sample in question was peripheral blood, obtained in the third trimester of pregnancy. The receptors were gathered from a female donor with multiple sclerosis, enrolled in a pregnancy study.

The chain employs TRBV5-4 and TRBJ1-4; D unclear. Trimming left V 0 bases short and J 2 bases short, with 8 bases between. This CDR3 has 15 amino acids. Germline CDR1 is SGHNT and CDR2 is YYREEE (reference sequence). The CDR3 spells CASSLELSTNEKLFF. CDR3 in DNA: TGTGCCAGCAGCTTGGAGCTATCGACTAATGAAAAACTGTTTTTT. The entire variable domain, with the rest obtained from reference TRBV5-4 and TRBJ1-4, is as follows: ETGVTQSPTHLIKTRGQQVTLRCSSQSGHNTVSWYQQALGQGPQFIFQYYREEENGRGNFPPRFSGLQFPNYSSELNVNALELDDSALYLCASSLELSTNEKLFFGSGTQLSVL.

The chain employs TRBV7-6 and TRBJ2-5, with TRBD2 matching over 9 bases. Germline CDR1 and CDR2: SGHVS and FNYEAQ. CDR3 size: 15 residues. Unmatched junction bases numbered 4, after V lost 1 base and J lost 4 bases. CDR3 DNA: TGTGCCAGCAGCTTAGGGGGACTAGCCGTAGAGACCCAGTACTTC. Protein: CASSLGGLAVETQYF.

This rearrangement joins TRBV5-1 to TRBJ1-6; TRBD1 matches at 8 bases. Germline V gene lookup returns CDR1 SGHRS and CDR2 YFSETQ. Trimming removed 0 bases from V and 10 bases from J; junction bases left unmatched: 0. The CDR3 extends over 13 amino acids. The CDR3 is CASSLDRGSPLHF. CDR3 sequence (DNA): TGCGCCAGCAGCTTGGACAGGGGGTCACCCCTCCACTTT. The full variable domain, its missing parts supplied by reference TRBV5-1 and TRBJ1-6, is KAGVTQTPRYLIKTRGQQVTLSCSPISGHRSVSWYQQTPGQGLQFLFEYFSETQRNKGNFPGRFSGRQFSNSRSEMNVSTLELGDSALYLCASSLDRGSPLHFGNGTRLTVT.

J is TRBJ2-5 and V is TRBV5-5; 7 positions match TRBD1. The CDR3 covers 13 residues. Germline assignment: CDR1 SGHKS and CDR2 YYEKEE (reference sequence). J lost 5 bases, V lost 4 bases, and 5 bases had no gene match. CDR3 loop: CASSLDRVETQYF. As DNA, the CDR3 is TGTGCCAGCAGCCTTGACAGGGTGGAGACCCAGTACTTC.

The V and J genes are TRBV6-5 and TRBJ2-3; TRBD1 agrees at 7 bases. This CDR3 region has 15 residues. Germline CDR1 MNHEY, CDR2 SVGAGI. Unmatched junction bases numbered 8, after V lost 6 bases and J lost 2 bases. The CDR3 region is CASRNRGADTDTQYF. The CDR3 DNA sequence: TGTGCCAGCAGGAACAGGGGTGCGGACACAGATACGCAGTATTTT.

V and J are TRBV7-2 and TRBJ1-3, with 7 bases aligning to TRBD1. Trimming at V came to 5 bases and at J to 0 bases, leaving 7 bases not matched to a gene. This CDR3 has 16 amino acids. Germline assignment: CDR1 SGHTA and CDR2 FQGNSA. CDR3 in amino acids: CASSTGTANSGNTIYF. The CDR3 DNA sequence: TGTGCCAGCAGCACAGGGACAGCTAACTCTGGAAACACCATATATTTT.

The gene calls are TRBV5-1 and TRBJ1-1, with 7 bases identical to TRBD1. The CDR3 runs to 17 residues. J was trimmed by 1 base and V by 0 bases; bases with no gene match: 9. Per the germline V gene, CDR1 is SGHRS and CDR2 is YFSETQ. CDR3 region: CASSLEGLRGQNTEAFF. The CDR3 nucleotides read TGCGCCAGCAGCTTGGAAGGTTTGAGGGGGCAGAACACTGAAGCTTTCTTT.

The rearrangement joins TRBV2 to TRBJ2-5; a possible D gene is TRBD1 (5 bases). The CDR3 loop spans 14 amino acids. The V end was cut by 11 bases, the J end by 4 bases, with 20 bases between. Germline-derived CDR1 and CDR2 are SNHLY and FYNNEI. The CDR3 sequence: CAGTGTATRETQYF. The CDR3 coding sequence is TGTGCCGGTACAGGTACGGCCACAAGAGAGACCCAGTACTTC. The full variable domain, in which reference TRBV2 and TRBJ2-5 provide the parts outside the CDR3, is EPEVTQTPSHQVTQMGQEVILRCVPISNHLYFYWYRQILGQKVEFLVSFYNNEISEKSEIFDDQFSVERPDGSNFTLKIRSTKLEDSAMYFCAGTGTATRETQYFGPGTRLLVL.

The rearrangement links TRBV19 to TRBJ2-1; 10 bases match TRBD2. With 2 bases clipped from V and 5 bases from J, the junction kept 0 bases outside the gene matches. The germline V gene encodes CDR1 LNHDA and CDR2 SQIVND (reference sequence). This CDR3 has 14 residues. In DNA, the CDR3 is TGTGCCAGTAGTATACTAGCGGGAGACAATGAGCAGTTCTTC. This sequence encodes CASSILAGDNEQFF.

V and J are TRBV19 and TRBJ2-3; 8 bases line up with TRBD1. Trimming took 3 bases from V and 0 from J; bases not matched to a gene: 5. CDR1 is LNHDA, CDR2 SQIVND, per germline (reference sequence). The CDR3 consists of 16 residues. The CDR3 loop is CASSILHRGSTDTQYF. The DNA of the CDR3 is TGTGCCAGTAGTATCTTGCACAGGGGGAGCACAGATACGCAGTATTTT.

The sample holds a few counts of this clone. This chain uses TRBV21-1 with TRBJ2-7; the D segment call TRBD1 is taken from the table without a DNA check. TRBV21-1 is a known pseudogene. This CDR3 is 13 amino acids long. As DNA, the CDR3 is TGTGCCAGCAGCAATCACAACTCCTACGAGCAGTACTTC. It codes for CASSNHNSYEQYF.